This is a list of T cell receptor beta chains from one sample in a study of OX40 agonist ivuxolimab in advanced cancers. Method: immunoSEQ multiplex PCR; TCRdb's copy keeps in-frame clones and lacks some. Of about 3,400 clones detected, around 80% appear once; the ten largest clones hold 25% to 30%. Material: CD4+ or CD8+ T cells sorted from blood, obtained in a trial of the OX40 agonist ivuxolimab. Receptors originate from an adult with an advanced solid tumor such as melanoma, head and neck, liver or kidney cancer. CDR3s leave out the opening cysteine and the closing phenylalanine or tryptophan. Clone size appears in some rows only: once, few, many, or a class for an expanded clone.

ACLRDDYEQY,TRBJ2-7,TRBV30,-
ASSLPSGESPYEQY,TRBJ2-7,TRBV28,once
ASSLAPAVTQY,TRBJ2-5,TRBV5-8,-
ASRATGQGARETQY,TRBJ2-5,TRBV14,-
AWSVQGLDGYT,TRBJ1-2,TRBV30,-
ASTEDRNSGNTIY,TRBJ1-3,TRBV6-4,-
ASSGGQGSDTQY,TRBJ2-3,TRBV2,-
ASSFPAGGPLSGANVLT,TRBJ2-6,TRBV7-9,-
ASSMTIQETQY,TRBJ2-5,TRBV19,once
ASSVRGTEAF,TRBJ1-1,TRBV7-9,-
ASSPQRHSTDTQY,TRBJ2-3,TRBV6-5,-
ASSSGTGSYNEQF,TRBJ2-1,TRBV7-7,-
ASSAGTVTQETQY,TRBJ2-5,TRBV9,few
ATSRDRDWTEAF,TRBJ1-1,TRBV15,-
ASSPNNSPLH,TRBJ1-6,TRBV27,-
ATSQGFTGNYGYT,TRBJ1-2,TRBV19,-
ASSSEASSYEQY,TRBJ2-7,TRBV5-1,-
ASSPTGDSYNEQF,TRBJ2-1,TRBV5-6,-
ASSTPSGSFVTNEQF,TRBJ2-1,TRBV19,-
ASSPGGASYEQY,TRBJ2-7,TRBV7-9,-
ASSYSDRVVDEQY,TRBJ2-7,TRBV6-6,-
ASSSPRGRGGNEQF,TRBJ2-1,TRBV28,once
ASSLFGEQPQH,TRBJ1-5,TRBV7-3,-
ASSLSTYNEQF,TRBJ2-1,TRBV7-5,once
ASSLDLAGNEQETQY,TRBJ2-5,TRBV5-6,-
AWLPWAGNTIY,TRBJ1-3,TRBV30,-
ASSLVSGEQY,TRBJ2-7,TRBV5-6,large
ASSELRGSTRETQY,TRBJ2-5,TRBV10-2,-
ASSPRGGRAGTGELF,TRBJ2-2,TRBV9,-
ASSETGRITEAF,TRBJ1-1,TRBV6-1,once
ASSVYDWTDTQY,TRBJ2-3,TRBV9,-
ASSVGLVSEQF,TRBJ2-1,TRBV9,-
ASSQSLDVSSGNTIY,TRBJ1-3,TRBV4-2,-
ASSLLTGLRGGYT,TRBJ1-2,TRBV2,large
ATSREQGSSYEQY,TRBJ2-7,TRBV15,-
ASSMRGRQETQY,TRBJ2-5,TRBV19,-
ASSLTGTTEQF,TRBJ2-1,TRBV5-6,-
ASSEGGQGNQPQH,TRBJ1-5,TRBV2,-
SVEERRPQETQY,TRBJ2-5,TRBV29-1,-
ASSLLGGQGYEQY,TRBJ2-7,TRBV7-3,once
ASSLRLSGSGVEQF,TRBJ2-1,TRBV27,-
ASHSAGAFTEAF,TRBJ1-1,TRBV5-1,large
ATALGEQY,TRBJ2-7,TRBV28,few
ASSIDPRDEAF,TRBJ1-1,TRBV19,-
ASSLGLAGVFEQY,TRBJ2-7,TRBV5-5,-
ASSAEVVGEKLF,TRBJ1-4,TRBV18,-
ASSRTGLAGGYEQY,TRBJ2-7,TRBV4-1,once
ASSFDEGLAGKNNEQF,TRBJ2-1,TRBV28,few
ASSSRLAGIQETQY,TRBJ2-5,TRBV5-1,-
ASSLRSPSGEQY,TRBJ2-7,TRBV4-1,-
ASSPRGALGYNEQF,TRBJ2-1,TRBV7-6,-
ASSPWVPAPSAEQY,TRBJ2-7,TRBV4-2,once
ASSSRDRYNSPLH,TRBJ1-6,TRBV6-1,once